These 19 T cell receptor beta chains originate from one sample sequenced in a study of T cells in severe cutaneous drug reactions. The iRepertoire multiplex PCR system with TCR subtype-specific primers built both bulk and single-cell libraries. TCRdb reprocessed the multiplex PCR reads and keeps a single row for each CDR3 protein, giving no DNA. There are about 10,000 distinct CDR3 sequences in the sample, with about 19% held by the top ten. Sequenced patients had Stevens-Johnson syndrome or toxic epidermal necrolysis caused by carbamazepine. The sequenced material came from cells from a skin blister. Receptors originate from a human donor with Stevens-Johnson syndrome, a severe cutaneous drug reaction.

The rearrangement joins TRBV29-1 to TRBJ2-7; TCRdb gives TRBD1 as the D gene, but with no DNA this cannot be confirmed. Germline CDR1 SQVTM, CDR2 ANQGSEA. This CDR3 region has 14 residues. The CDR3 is CSVEEDMARREQYF.

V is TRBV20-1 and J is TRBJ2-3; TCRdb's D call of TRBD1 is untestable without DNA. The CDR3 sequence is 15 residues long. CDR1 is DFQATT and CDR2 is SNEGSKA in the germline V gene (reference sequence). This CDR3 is CSARDGGGSTDTQYF.

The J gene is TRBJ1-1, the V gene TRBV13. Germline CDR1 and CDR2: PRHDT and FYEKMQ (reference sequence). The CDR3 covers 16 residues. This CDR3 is CASSPWETSLNTEAFF.

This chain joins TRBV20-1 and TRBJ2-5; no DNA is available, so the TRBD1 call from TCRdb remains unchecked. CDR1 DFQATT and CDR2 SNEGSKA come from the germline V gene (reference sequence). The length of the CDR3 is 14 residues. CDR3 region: CSAATAPGQETQYF.

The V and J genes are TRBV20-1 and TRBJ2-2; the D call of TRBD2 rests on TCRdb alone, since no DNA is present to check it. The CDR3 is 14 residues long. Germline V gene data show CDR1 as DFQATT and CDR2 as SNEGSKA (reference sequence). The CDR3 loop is CSAVAGGRAGELFF.

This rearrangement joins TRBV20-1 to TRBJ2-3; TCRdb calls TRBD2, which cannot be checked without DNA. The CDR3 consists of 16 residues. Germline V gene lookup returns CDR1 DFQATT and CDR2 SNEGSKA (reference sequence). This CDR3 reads CSAHPPSGRGSDTQYF.

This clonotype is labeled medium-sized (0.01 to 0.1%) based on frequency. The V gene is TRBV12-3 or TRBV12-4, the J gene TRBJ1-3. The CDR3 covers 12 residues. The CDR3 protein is CASTMTGNTIYF.

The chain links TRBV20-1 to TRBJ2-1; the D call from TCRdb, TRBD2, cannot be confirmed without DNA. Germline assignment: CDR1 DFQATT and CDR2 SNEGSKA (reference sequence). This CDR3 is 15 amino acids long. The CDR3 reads CSAATRGRLAGVEFF.

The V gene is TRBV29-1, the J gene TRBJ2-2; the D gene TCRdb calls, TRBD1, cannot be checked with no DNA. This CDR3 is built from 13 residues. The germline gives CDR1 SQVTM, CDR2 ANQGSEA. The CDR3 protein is CSVDRGSTGELFF.

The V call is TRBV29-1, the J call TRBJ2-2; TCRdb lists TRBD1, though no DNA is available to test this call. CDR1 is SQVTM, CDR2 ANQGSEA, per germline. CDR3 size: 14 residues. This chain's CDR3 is CSVERDRDTGELFF.

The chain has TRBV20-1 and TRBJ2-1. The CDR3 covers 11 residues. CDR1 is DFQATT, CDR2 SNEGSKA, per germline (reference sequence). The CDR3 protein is CSASRWDEQFF.

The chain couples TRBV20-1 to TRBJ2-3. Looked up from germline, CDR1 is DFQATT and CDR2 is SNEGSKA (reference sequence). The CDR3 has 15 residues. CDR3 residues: CSARDSRGSTDTQYF.

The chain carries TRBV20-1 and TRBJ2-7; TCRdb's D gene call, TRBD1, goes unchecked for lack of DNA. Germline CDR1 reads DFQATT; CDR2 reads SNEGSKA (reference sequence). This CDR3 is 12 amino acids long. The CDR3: CSARIRDYEQYF.

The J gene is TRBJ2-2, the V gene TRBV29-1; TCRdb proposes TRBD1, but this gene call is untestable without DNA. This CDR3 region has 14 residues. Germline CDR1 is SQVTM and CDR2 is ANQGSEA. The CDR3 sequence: CSARQGPNTGELFF.

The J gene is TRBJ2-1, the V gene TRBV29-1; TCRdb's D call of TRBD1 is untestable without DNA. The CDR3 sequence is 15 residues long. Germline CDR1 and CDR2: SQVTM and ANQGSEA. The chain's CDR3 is CSVEGGETSYNEQFF.

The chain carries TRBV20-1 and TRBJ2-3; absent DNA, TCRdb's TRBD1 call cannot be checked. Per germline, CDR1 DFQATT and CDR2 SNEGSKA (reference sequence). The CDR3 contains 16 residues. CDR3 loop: CSARDPLAGATDTQYF.

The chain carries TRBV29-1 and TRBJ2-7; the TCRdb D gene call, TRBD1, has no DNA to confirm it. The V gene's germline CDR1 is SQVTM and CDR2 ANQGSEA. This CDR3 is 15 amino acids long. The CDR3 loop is CSVDSWGRRGYEQYF.

The CDR3 spells CASSLGAGGGTGELFF. V and J are TRBV7-8 and TRBJ2-2; TCRdb's assignment of TRBD2 cannot be checked, as there is no DNA. The CDR3 totals 16 residues. In germline, CDR1 is SGHVS, CDR2 FQNEAQ.

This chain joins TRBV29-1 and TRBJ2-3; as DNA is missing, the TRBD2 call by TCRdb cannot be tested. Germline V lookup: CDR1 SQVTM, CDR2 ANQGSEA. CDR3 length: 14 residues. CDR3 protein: CSVEDQGRTDTQYF.